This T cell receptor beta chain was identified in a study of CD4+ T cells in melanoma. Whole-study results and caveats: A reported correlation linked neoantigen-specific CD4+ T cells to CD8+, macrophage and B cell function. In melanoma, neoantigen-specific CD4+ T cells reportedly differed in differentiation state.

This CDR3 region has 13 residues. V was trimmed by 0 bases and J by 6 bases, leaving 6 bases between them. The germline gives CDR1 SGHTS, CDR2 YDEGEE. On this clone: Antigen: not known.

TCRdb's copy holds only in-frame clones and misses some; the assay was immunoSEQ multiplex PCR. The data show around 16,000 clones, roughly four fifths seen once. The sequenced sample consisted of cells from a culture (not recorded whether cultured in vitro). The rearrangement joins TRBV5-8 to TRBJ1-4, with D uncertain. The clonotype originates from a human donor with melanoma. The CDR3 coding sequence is TGTGCCAGCAGCTTGGACCTAGATGAAAAACTGTTTTTT. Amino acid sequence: CASSLDLDEKLFF.